The present TCR beta chain was sequenced within a study of OX40 agonist ivuxolimab in advanced cancers. Turning to the study itself: Given to patients was ivuxolimab, an agonistic anti-OX40 (CD134) antibody. Dose-escalation cases comprised hepatocellular carcinoma, melanoma, renal cell or head and neck cancer.

Profiling relied on immunoSEQ multiplex PCR, and the TCRdb table lists in-frame clones only, not all of them. The table includes 48,000 or so clones, about 88% detected once. Germline assignment: CDR1 KGHSH and CDR2 LQKENI. The CDR3 has 16 amino acids. The junction had 6 bases not matched to a gene; V was cut back by 0 bases and J by 7 bases. Here the sequenced sample was CD4+ or CD8+ T cells sorted from blood, taken in a trial of the OX40 agonist ivuxolimab. The receptor's source is an adult with an advanced solid tumor such as melanoma, head and neck, liver or kidney cancer. The chain employs TRBV18 and TRBJ2-1; 10 bases agree with TRBD2. CDR3 coding DNA: TGTGCCAGCTCACCACCGTCAGCGGGAGGGTTAAATGAGCAGTTCTTC. Amino acids: CASSPPSAGGLNEQFF.